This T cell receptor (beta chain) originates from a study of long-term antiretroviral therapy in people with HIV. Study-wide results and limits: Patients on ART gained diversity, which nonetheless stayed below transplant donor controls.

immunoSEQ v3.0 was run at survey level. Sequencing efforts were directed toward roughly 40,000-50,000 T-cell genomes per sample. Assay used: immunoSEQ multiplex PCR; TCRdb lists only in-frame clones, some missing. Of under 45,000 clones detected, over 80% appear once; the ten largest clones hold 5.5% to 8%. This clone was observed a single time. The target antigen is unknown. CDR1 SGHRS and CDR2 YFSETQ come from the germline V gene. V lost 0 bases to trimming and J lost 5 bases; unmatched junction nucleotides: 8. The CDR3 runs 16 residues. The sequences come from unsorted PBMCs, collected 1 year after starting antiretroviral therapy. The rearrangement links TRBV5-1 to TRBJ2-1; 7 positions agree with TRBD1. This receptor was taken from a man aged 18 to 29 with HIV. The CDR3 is CASSLVGRGSDNEQFF. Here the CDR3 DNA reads TGCGCCAGCAGCTTGGTCGGCAGGGGGTCCGACAATGAGCAGTTCTTC. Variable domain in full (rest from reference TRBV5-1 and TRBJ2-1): KAGVTQTPRYLIKTRGQQVTLSCSPISGHRSVSWYQQTPGQGLQFLFEYFSETQRNKGNFPGRFSGRQFSNSRSEMNVSTLELGDSALYLCASSLVGRGSDNEQFFGPGTRLTVL.